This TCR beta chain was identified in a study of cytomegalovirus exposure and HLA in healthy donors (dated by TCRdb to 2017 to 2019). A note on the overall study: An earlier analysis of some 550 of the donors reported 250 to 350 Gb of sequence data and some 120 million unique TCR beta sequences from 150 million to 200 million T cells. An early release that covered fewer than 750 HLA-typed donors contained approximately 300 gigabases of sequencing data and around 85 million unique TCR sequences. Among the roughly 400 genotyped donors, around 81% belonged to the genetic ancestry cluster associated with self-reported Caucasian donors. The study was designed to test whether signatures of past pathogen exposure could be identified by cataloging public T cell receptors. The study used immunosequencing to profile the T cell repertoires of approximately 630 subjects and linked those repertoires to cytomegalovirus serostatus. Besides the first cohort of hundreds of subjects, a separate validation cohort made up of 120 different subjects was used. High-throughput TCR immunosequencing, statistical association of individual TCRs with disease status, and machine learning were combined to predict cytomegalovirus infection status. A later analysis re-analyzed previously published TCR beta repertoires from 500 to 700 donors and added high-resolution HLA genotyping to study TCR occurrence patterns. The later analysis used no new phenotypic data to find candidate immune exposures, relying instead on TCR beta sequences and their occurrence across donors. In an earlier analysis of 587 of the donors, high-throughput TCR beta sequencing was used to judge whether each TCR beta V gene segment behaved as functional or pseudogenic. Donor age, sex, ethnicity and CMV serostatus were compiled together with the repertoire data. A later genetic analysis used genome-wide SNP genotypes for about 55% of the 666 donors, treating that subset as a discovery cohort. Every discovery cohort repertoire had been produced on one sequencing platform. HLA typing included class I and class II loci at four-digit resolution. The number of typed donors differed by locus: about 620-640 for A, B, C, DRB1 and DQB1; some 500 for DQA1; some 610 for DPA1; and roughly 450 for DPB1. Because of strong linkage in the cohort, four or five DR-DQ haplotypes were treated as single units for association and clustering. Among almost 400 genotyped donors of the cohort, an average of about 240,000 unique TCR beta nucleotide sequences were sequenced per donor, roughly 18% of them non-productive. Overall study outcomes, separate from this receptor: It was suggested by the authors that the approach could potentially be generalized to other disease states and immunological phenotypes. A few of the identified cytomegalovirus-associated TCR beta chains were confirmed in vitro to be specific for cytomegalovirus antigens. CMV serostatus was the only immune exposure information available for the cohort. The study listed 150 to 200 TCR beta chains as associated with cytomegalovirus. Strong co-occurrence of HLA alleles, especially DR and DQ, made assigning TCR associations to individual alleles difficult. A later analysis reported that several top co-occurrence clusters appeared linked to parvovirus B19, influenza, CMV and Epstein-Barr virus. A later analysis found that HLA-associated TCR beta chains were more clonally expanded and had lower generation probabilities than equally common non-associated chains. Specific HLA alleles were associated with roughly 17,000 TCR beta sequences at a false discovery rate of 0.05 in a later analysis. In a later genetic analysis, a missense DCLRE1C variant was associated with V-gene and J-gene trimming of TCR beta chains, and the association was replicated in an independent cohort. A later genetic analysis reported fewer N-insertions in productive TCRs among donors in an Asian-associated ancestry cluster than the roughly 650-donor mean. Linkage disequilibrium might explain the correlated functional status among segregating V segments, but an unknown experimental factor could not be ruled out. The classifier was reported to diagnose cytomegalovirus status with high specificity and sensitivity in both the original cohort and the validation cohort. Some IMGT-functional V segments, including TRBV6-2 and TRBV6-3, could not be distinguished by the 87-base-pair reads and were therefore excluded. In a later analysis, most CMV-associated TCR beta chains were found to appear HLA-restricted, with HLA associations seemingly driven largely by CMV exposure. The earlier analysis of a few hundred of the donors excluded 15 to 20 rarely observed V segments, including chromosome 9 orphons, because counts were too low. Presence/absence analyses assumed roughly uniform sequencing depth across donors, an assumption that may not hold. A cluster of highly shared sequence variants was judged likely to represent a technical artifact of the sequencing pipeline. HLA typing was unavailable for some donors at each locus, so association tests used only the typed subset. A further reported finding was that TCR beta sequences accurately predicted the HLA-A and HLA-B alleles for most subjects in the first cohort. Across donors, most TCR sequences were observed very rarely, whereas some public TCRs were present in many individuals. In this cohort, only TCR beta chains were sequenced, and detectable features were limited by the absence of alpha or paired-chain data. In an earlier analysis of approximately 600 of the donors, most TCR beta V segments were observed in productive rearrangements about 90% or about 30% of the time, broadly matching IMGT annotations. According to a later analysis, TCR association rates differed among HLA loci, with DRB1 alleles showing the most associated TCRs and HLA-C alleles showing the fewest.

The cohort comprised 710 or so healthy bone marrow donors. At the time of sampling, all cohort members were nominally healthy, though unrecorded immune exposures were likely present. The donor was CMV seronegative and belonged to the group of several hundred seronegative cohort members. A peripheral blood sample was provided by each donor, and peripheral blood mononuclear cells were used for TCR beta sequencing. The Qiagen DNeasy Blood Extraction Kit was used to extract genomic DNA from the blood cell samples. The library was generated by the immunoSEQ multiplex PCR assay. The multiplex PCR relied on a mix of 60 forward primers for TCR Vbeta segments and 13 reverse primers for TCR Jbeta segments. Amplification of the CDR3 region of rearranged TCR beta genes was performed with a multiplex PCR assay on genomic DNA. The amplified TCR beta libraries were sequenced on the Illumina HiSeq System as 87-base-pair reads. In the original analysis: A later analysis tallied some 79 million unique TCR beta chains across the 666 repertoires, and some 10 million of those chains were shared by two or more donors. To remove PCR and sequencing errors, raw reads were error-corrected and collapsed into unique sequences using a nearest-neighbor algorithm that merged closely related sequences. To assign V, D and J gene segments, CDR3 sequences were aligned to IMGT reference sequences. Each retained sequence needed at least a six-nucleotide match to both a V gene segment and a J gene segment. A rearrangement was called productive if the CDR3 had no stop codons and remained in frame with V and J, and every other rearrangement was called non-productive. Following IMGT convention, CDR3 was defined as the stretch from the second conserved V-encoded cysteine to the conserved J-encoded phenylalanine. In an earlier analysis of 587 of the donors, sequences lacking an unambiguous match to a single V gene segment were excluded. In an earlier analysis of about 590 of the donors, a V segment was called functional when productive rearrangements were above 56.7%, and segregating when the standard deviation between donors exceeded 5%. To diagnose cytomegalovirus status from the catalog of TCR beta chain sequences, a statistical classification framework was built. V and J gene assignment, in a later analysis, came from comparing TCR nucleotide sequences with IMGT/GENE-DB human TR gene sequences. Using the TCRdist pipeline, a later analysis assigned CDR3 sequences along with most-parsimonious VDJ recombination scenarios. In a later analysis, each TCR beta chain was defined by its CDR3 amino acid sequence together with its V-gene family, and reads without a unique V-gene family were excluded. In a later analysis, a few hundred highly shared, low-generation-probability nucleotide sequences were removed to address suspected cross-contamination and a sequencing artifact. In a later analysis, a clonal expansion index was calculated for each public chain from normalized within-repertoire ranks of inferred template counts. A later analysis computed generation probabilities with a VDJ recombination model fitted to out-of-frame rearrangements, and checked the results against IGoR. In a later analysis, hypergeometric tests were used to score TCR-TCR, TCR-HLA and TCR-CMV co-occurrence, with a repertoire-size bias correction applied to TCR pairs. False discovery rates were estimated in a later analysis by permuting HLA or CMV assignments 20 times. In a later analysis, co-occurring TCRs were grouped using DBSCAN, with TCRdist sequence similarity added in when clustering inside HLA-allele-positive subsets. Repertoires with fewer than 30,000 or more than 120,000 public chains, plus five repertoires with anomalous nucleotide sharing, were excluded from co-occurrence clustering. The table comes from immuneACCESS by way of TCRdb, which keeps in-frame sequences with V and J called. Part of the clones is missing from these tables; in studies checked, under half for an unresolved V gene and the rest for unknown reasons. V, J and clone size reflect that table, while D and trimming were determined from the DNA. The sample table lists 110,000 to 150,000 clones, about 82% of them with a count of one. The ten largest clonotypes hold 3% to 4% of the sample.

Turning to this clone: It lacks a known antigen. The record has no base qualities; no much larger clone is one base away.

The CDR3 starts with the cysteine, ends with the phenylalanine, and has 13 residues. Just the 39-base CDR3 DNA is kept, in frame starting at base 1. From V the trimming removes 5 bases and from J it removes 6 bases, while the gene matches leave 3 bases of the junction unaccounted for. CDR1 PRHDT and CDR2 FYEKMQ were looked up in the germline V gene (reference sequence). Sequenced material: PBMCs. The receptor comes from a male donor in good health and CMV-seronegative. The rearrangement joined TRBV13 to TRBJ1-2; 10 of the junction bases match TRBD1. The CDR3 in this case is CASSTGTGDGYTF. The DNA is TGTGCCAGCAGCACAGGGACAGGGGATGGCTACACCTTC.